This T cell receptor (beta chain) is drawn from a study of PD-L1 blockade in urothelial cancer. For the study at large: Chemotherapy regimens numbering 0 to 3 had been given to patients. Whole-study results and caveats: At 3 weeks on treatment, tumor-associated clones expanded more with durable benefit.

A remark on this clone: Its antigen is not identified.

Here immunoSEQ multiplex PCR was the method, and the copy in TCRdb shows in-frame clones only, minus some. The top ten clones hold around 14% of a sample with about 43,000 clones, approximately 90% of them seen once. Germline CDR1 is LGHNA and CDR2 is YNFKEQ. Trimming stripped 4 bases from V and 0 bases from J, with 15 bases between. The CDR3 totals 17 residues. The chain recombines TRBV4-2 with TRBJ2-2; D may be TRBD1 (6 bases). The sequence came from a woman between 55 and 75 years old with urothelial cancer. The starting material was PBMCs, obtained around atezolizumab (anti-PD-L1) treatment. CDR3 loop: CASSLLRDTSNTGELFF. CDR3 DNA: TGTGCCAGCAGCCTACTCCGGGACACCTCGAACACCGGGGAGCTGTTTTTT.